This T cell receptor beta chain was sequenced during a study of cytomegalovirus exposure and HLA in healthy donors. For this clone: Its antigen is as yet unknown. One end of the junction varies from germline; a read error may be responsible.

The PCR contained 60 Vbeta and 13 Jbeta primers. Using immunoSEQ multiplex PCR, the repertoire was profiled, and TCRdb retains in-frame clones only, with some absent. This sample carries roughly 73,000 clones, approximately 80% of them seen once, and the ten largest clones take roughly 3.5%. Germline V CDR1 and CDR2: SGHRS, YFSETQ. The CDR3 totals 17 residues. General study results and limits: In a later analysis, across HLA loci, associated TCR counts were highest for DRB1, lowest for HLA-C. Follow-up analysis seemed to connect common viral pathogens with several of the most significant clusters identified.

The genes are TRBV5-1 and TRBJ2-7; D gene ambiguous. The TCR was taken from a middle-aged man in good health and CMV-seronegative. Sequencing was performed on PBMCs. The CDR3 reads CASSRYIPRKPDYGQYF. Here the CDR3 DNA reads TGCGCCAGCAGCCGATATATTCCCCGAAAGCCCGATTACGGGCAGTACTTC.